Following are 27 T cell receptor beta chains from one sample sequenced in a study of T cell changes during pregnancy in multiple sclerosis. Profiling relied on immunoSEQ multiplex PCR, and the TCRdb table lists in-frame clones only, not all of them. The sample includes approximately 82,000 clones, under 95% seen only once; the top ten take approximately 0.43%. Here the sequenced sample was CD4+ T cells from peripheral blood mononuclear cells, taken in the second trimester of pregnancy. These receptors were obtained from a female donor with multiple sclerosis, enrolled in a pregnancy study.

V usage is TRBV2 and J usage is TRBJ2-2, with 10 bases matching TRBD1. The J segment lost 8 bases and the V segment lost 5 bases, leaving 11 bases of the junction unmatched. Germline loops: CDR1 SNHLY, CDR2 FYNNEI. This CDR3 is 16 amino acids long. CDR3 coding DNA: TGTGCCAGCAGTTCACCGGGACAGGGGATGACTGGGGAGCTGTTTTTT. This encodes CASSSPGQGMTGELFF. Full variable domain (remainder filled in from reference TRBV2 and TRBJ2-2): EPEVTQTPSHQVTQMGQEVILRCVPISNHLYFYWYRQILGQKVEFLVSFYNNEISEKSEIFDDQFSVERPDGSNFTLKIRSTKLEDSAMYFCASSSPGQGMTGELFFGEGSRLTVL.

This chain links TRBV11-3 with TRBJ2-7; the D gene is possibly TRBD1 (6 bases). Germline CDR1 and CDR2: SGHNT and YENEEA. The germline V and J ends were trimmed by 4 bases and 5 bases, with 18 bases remaining between them. The CDR3 runs to 15 residues. The CDR3 reads CASSYAGTNPHEQYF. CDR3 sequence (DNA): TGTGCCAGCAGCTACGCCGGGACAAATCCCCACGAGCAGTACTTC.

This chain joins TRBV1 and TRBJ1-1; the tabulated D call, TRBD1, remains unverified against the DNA. TRBV1 is a listed pseudogene. This CDR3 has 14 amino acids. The CDR3 spells CTSSHTRMNTEAFF. CDR3 DNA: TGCACCAGCAGCCATACACGCATGAACACTGAAGCTTTCTTT.

This clone came up once. The chain joins TRBV5-1 to TRBJ1-3; a possible D gene is TRBD1 (5 bases). Germline CDR1 and CDR2: SGHRS and YFSETQ. This CDR3 spans 14 amino acids. The ends were cut back, 0 bases at V and 1 base at J, with 5 bases in the middle. CDR3 sequence: CASSLEGSGNTIYF. CDR3 nucleotide sequence: TGCGCCAGCAGCTTGGAGGGGTCTGGAAACACCATATATTTT.

The chain joins TRBV6-1 to TRBJ1-3; D possibly corresponds to TRBD1 (5 bases). The CDR3 is 14 amino acids. The V gene's germline CDR1 is MNHNS and CDR2 SASEGT. V was shortened by 5 bases and J by 1 base, with 9 bases between the two germline ends. The CDR3 bases are TGTGCCAGCAGTTCCGGGGGGTCTGGAAACACCATATATTTT. It yields the protein CASSSGGSGNTIYF.

V gene TRBV14 combines with J gene TRBJ2-3; 12 bases are shared with TRBD2. The CDR3 consists of 15 residues. CDR1 and CDR2 (germline): SGHDN, FVKESK. V was clipped by 4 bases and J by 5 bases; unmatched bases: 4. The CDR3: CASSPPGLAGDTQYF. CDR3 coding DNA: TGTGCCAGCAGCCCTCCGGGACTAGCGGGAGATACGCAGTATTTT. Full variable domain (outside the CDR3, taken from reference TRBV14 and TRBJ2-3): EAGVTQFPSHSVIEKGQTVTLRCDPISGHDNLYWYRRVMGKEIKFLLHFVKESKQDESGMPNNRFLAERTGGTYSTLKVQPAELEDSGVYFCASSPPGLAGDTQYFGPGTRLTVL.

This clone was seen just once. The chain employs TRBV30 and TRBJ1-4, with 8 bases identical to TRBD1. Germline V CDR1 and CDR2: GTSNPN, SVGIG (reference sequence). V trimming: 2 bases; J trimming: 2 bases; junction bases outside the gene matches: 1. CDR3 length: 14 residues. CDR3 sequence (DNA): TGTGCCTGGAGTCGGACAGGGACTAATGAAAAACTGTTTTTT. This translates into CAWSRTGTNEKLFF. Full variable domain (remainder filled in from reference TRBV30 and TRBJ1-4): SQTIHQWPATLVQPVGSPLSLECTVEGTSNPNLYWYRQAAGRGLQLLFYSVGIGQISSEVPQNLSASRPQDRQFILSSKKLLLSDSGFYLCAWSRTGTNEKLFFGSGTQLSVL.

The rearrangement uses TRBV6-6 and TRBJ2-2; TRBD2 aligns across 11 bases. This CDR3 contains 16 residues. The V segment lost 5 bases and the J segment 5 bases; nucleotides outside the gene matches: 7. Germline V lookup: CDR1 MNHNY, CDR2 SVGAGI (reference sequence). CDR3 sequence (DNA): TGTGCCAGCAGTCACCTAGCGGGGGGATTTACCGGGGAGCTGTTTTTT. As protein: CASSHLAGGFTGELFF.

This clone showed up just once. V gene TRBV9 combines with J gene TRBJ2-4; the D is unclear. The V gene's germline CDR1 is SGDLS and CDR2 YYNGEE. The CDR3 length is 15 residues. V was shortened by 0 bases and J by 7 bases, with 14 bases between the two germline ends. DNA for the CDR3: TGTGCCAGCAGCGTAGAGCCGAACCCTCGGAACATTCAGTACTTC. Encoded protein: CASSVEPNPRNIQYF.

The CDR3 region has the DNA TGTGCCTTCACAACAGGGCTCTATGGCTACACCTTC. It specifies CAFTTGLYGYTF. This chain links TRBV30 with TRBJ1-2, with a tentative D call TRBD1 (6 bases). Trimming pared 7 bases from V and 4 bases from J, leaving 13 bases between. CDR1 and CDR2 from the germline V gene are GTSNPN and SVGIG (reference sequence). This CDR3 is 12 amino acids long.

This rearrangement joins TRBV27 to TRBJ2-2; 7 bases match TRBD1. V was pared by 6 bases and J by 2 bases, with 6 bases of the junction left unmatched. CDR1 and CDR2 from the germline V gene are MNHEY and SMNVEV (reference sequence). This CDR3 is 15 amino acids long. The CDR3 is CASRGTALNTGELFF. DNA of the CDR3: TGTGCCAGCAGGGGGACAGCGTTAAACACCGGGGAGCTGTTTTTT.

This chain joins TRBV4-1 and TRBJ1-3; a weak D match, TRBD1 (5 bases). Deletions cut 4 bases from V and 2 bases from J, with 18 bases between. Germline CDR1 reads MGHRA; CDR2 reads YSYEKL. CDR3 length equals 17 residues. The CDR3 DNA reads TGCGCCAGCAGCCTTGGGGCGGTAGGGGCTGCTGGAAACACCATATATTTT. Translation gives CASSLGAVGAAGNTIYF.

The chain combines TRBV19 with TRBJ1-2, with D tentatively TRBD1 (5 bases). V lost 5 bases and J 6 bases, leaving 16 bases between the germline ends. The CDR3 consists of 14 residues. Germline CDR1 LNHDA, CDR2 SQIVND (reference sequence). The CDR3 nucleotides are TGTGCCAGTAGTCTCCCGATGGACACCCATGGCTACACCTTC. It encodes CASSLPMDTHGYTF. The variable domain in full, completed from reference TRBV19 and TRBJ1-2, reads DGGITQSPKYLFRKEGQNVTLSCEQNLNHDAMYWYRQDPGQGLRLIYYSQIVNDFQKGDIAEGYSVSREKKESFPLTVTSAQKNPTAFYLCASSLPMDTHGYTFGSGTRLTVV.

With respect to this clone: The same CDR3 also results from other DNA sequences found in this sample. The chain links TRBV20-1 to TRBJ2-7, with D hard to call. The CDR3 length is 11 residues. V was shortened by 0 bases and J by 4 bases, with 4 bases between the two germline ends. Germline values: CDR1 DFQATT, CDR2 SNEGSKA (reference sequence). CDR3 region: CSARDSYEQYF. CDR3 nucleotides: TGCAGTGCTAGAGATTCATACGAGCAGTACTTC.

The chain is built from TRBV5-4 and TRBJ2-7; D may be TRBD2 (6 bases). CDR3 size: 14 residues. The germline V and J ends were trimmed by 4 bases and 8 bases, with 19 bases remaining between them. Germline V gives CDR1 SGHNT, CDR2 YYREEE (reference sequence). The CDR3 nucleotides are TGTGCCAGCAGCCCTCGGGACTCTTTAAACAAGCAGTACTTC. It is translated as CASSPRDSLNKQYF. The variable domain in full, with the rest retrieved from reference TRBV5-4 and TRBJ2-7, is ETGVTQSPTHLIKTRGQQVTLRCSSQSGHNTVSWYQQALGQGPQFIFQYYREEENGRGNFPPRFSGLQFPNYSSELNVNALELDDSALYLCASSPRDSLNKQYFGPGTRLTVT.

This rearrangement joins TRBV19 to TRBJ2-7; possible D gene TRBD2, 5 bases. The germline gives CDR1 LNHDA, CDR2 SQIVND (reference sequence). This CDR3 is built from 15 residues. Trimming removed 7 bases at V and 1 base at J, with 17 bases between. Here the CDR3 DNA reads TGTGCCAGTACCCCCCGGGCCGGGATATCCTACGAGCAGTACTTC. Amino acids: CASTPRAGISYEQYF.

The chain links TRBV4-1 to TRBJ1-5, with 7 bases identical to TRBD1. Germline CDR1 reads MGHRA; CDR2 reads YSYEKL. V dropped 1 base and J dropped 9; count of bases not matched to a gene: 15. The CDR3 sequence is 17 residues long. CDR3 in amino acids: CASSQARPLVGGGPQHF. The CDR3 region has the DNA TGCGCCAGCAGCCAAGCCCGCCCTCTCGTAGGGGGCGGGCCCCAGCATTTT.

The chain couples TRBV9 to TRBJ2-3, with TRBD1 matching 10 bases. V gave up 0 bases and J gave up 0 bases; unmatched junction bases: 4. The length of the CDR3 is 17 residues. Germline assignment: CDR1 SGDLS and CDR2 YYNGEE. CDR3 loop: CASSVAGQGRSTDTQYF. CDR3 coding DNA: TGTGCCAGCAGCGTAGCGGGACAGGGGAGGAGCACAGATACGCAGTATTTT.

The chain has TRBV11-2 and TRBJ1-2, with no clear D. This CDR3 comprises 12 residues. The ends were cut back, 0 bases at V and 7 bases at J, with 6 bases in the middle. From germline, CDR1 is SGHAT and CDR2 FQNNGV. CDR3 sequence (DNA): TGTGCCAGCAGCTTAGATACGGGTGGCTACACCTTC. Translation gives CASSLDTGGYTF. The whole variable domain, remainder taken from reference TRBV11-2 and TRBJ1-2, is EAGVAQSPRYKIIEKRQSVAFWCNPISGHATLYWYQQILGQGPKLLIQFQNNGVVDDSQLPKDRFSAERLKGVDSTLKIQPAKLEDSAVYLCASSLDTGGYTFGSGTRLTVV.

V gene TRBV19 combines with J gene TRBJ2-1; 11 bases are shared with TRBD2. Trimming removed 3 bases from V and 4 bases from J; junction bases left unmatched: 11. This CDR3 region has 18 residues. The germline V gene has CDR1 LNHDA and CDR2 SQIVND (reference sequence). The CDR3 DNA is TGTGCCAGTAGTATGGTAGCCACGACTAGCGGGACATACAATGAGCAGTTCTTC. Protein sequence: CASSMVATTSGTYNEQFF.

The rearrangement links TRBV7-2 to TRBJ2-7; maybe TRBD2 (5 bases). The germline V gene encodes CDR1 SGHTA and CDR2 FQGNSA. V shed 1 base and J shed 6 bases, with 10 bases lying between them. The length of the CDR3 is 13 residues. This CDR3 is CASSLGEFGEQYF. Here the CDR3 DNA reads TGTGCCAGCAGCTTAGGGGAGTTTGGCGAGCAGTACTTC.

This sequence joins TRBV7-8 and TRBJ2-7, with D tentatively TRBD2 (6 bases). The CDR3 is 14 amino acids. The V gene lost 1 base and the J gene lost 2 bases, with 9 bases spanning the gap. Germline V gene sequence: CDR1 SGHVS, CDR2 FQNEAQ. The CDR3 loop reads CASSLGLEAYEQYF. DNA of the CDR3: TGTGCCAGCAGCTTAGGACTAGAGGCCTACGAGCAGTACTTC.

This clone was observed once. DNA for the CDR3: TGTGCCAGCAGCTTACTTCAGCGGGGGGGCTCTGAGACCCAGTACTTC. It translates to CASSLLQRGGSETQYF. The chain is built from TRBV7-2 and TRBJ2-5; 10 positions agree with TRBD2. Germline assignment: CDR1 SGHTA and CDR2 FQGNSA. The V gene end was trimmed by 2 bases and the J gene end by 5 bases; junction bases not matched to a gene: 8. The CDR3 covers 16 residues.

V gene TRBV11-2 combines with J gene TRBJ1-1; 8 bases fit TRBD1. CDR3 length: 15 amino acids. From germline, CDR1 is SGHAT and CDR2 FQNNGV. V lost 5 bases, J lost 1 base, and 6 bases stayed unmatched. CDR3 DNA: TGTGCCAGCAGCCGACCAGGACAGGGGAACACTGAAGCTTTCTTT. This codes for CASSRPGQGNTEAFF.

This rearrangement joins TRBV29-1 to TRBJ1-2, with D unclear. V lost 4 bases and J lost 4, with 13 bases in between. The CDR3 consists of 13 residues. Germline V lookup: CDR1 SQVTM, CDR2 ANQGSEA. CDR3 loop: CSVVAGRPYGYTF. The DNA of the CDR3 is TGCAGCGTTGTCGCAGGCAGACCCTATGGCTACACCTTC.

The gene calls are TRBV5-1 and TRBJ2-5; D is unclear. V lost 0 bases and J lost 4, with 16 bases in between. Germline V gives CDR1 SGHRS, CDR2 YFSETQ. The CDR3 is 16 amino acids. CDR3 loop: CASSLVVQARSETQYF. As DNA, the CDR3 is TGCGCCAGCAGCTTGGTGGTTCAGGCGAGATCAGAGACCCAGTACTTC. Variable domain in full (rest from reference TRBV5-1 and TRBJ2-5): KAGVTQTPRYLIKTRGQQVTLSCSPISGHRSVSWYQQTPGQGLQFLFEYFSETQRNKGNFPGRFSGRQFSNSRSEMNVSTLELGDSALYLCASSLVVQARSETQYFGPGTRLLVL.

This clone appeared a single time. The chain couples TRBV7-8 to TRBJ2-7; TRBD1 matches 8 bases. The ends lost 2 bases at V and 7 bases at J; junction bases unmatched: 10. The germline V gene encodes CDR1 SGHVS and CDR2 FQNEAQ. This CDR3 contains 15 residues. Written as DNA, the CDR3 is TGTGCCAGCAGCTTACTAACAGGGGGGCTGGGGGAGCAGTACTTC. As protein: CASSLLTGGLGEQYF.